This T cell receptor beta chain appears in the sequencing data of a study of shared clonotypes between healthy human individuals. Sequencing was performed with immunoSEQ multiplex PCR; in TCRdb, only in-frame clones are kept and a portion is missing. The table shows 1.5 million to 1.9 million clones, with 98% occurring only once. The donors were adults (healthy and HIV-negative) with no recent acute infections or vaccinations. The ends lost 7 bases at V and 5 bases at J; junction bases unmatched: 7. This CDR3 comprises 15 residues. Germline CDR1 and CDR2: MNHNS and SASEGT. Sequenced material: naive CD4+ T cells sorted from blood. Regarding subset: CD45RA+ positively selected. This clonotype originated in a man aged 25-40 years in good health. The rearrangement joins TRBV6-1 to TRBJ2-2; TRBD2 aligns across 10 bases. CDR3 loop: CASKSLAGETGELFF. DNA for the CDR3: TGTGCCAGCAAGTCTCTAGCGGGAGAAACCGGGGAGCTGTTTTTT.